The T cell receptor (beta chain) under discussion was sequenced for a study of neurological immune-mediated disorders. cDNA was made by 5'RACE with 10-nucleotide random UMIs. One entry per CDR3 protein results from TCRdb running MiXCR on the 5' RACE reads. This sample has approximately 60,000 distinct CDR3 sequences; over 4% occur once, and the top ten carry approximately 2.7%. The starting material, 2 million PBMCs stored at -80 C, gave rise to the unsorted libraries. The study's findings and limits: The multiple sclerosis repertoire cluster had no clinical or MRI feature associated with it. Phylogenetic analysis grouped 18 of 34 multiple sclerosis patients' repertoires together, suggesting a possible repertoire signature.

Germline CDR1 DFQATT, CDR2 SNEGSKA (reference sequence). The CDR3 loop spans 15 amino acids. The V and J ends lost 3 bases and 7 bases respectively, with 19 bases between them. There are many counts of this clonotype. Its antigen is not identified. The sequencing sample was made of PBMCs. V is TRBV20-1 and J is TRBJ2-1; D gene unclear. This clonotype was obtained from a man aged 45 to 65 with multiple sclerosis. The CDR3 DNA follows: TGCAGTGCTAGGGTAGGGCGTTCCGTAATAAATGAGCAGTTCTTC. As protein: CSARVGRSVINEQFF.